These 20 T cell receptor beta chains were all obtained from the same sample, sequenced in a study of blood T cell repertoires in COVID-19. Sequencing used immunoSEQ multiplex PCR; TCRdb keeps in-frame clones, though not all of them. The sample lists hundreds of thousands of clones, 70% to 90% occurring once. The sequenced sample was PBMCs or T cells enriched from blood (not recorded which). The origin of the receptors is a woman aged 60 to 75 in a cohort exposed to, infected with or recovered from COVID-19 (not recorded which).

The rearrangement joins TRBV20-1 to TRBJ2-3, with a possible D match to TRBD2 (5 bases). The CDR3 spans 16 residues. The germline gives CDR1 DFQATT, CDR2 SNEGSKA (reference sequence). V was trimmed by 3 bases and J by 2 bases, leaving 18 bases between them. The chain's CDR3 is CSASRRAGSNTDTQYF. The CDR3 DNA reads as TGCAGTGCTAGTCGTCGGGCGGGTTCCAACACAGATACGCAGTATTTT.

This chain uses TRBV9 with TRBJ2-5, with TRBD2 identical over 8 bases. V was clipped by 1 base and J by 5 bases; unmatched bases: 7. CDR1 is SGDLS, CDR2 YYNGEE, per germline. The CDR3 is made up of 15 amino acids. The CDR3 region is CASSVSRAGAETQYF. The CDR3, as DNA: TGTGCCAGCAGCGTAAGCCGAGCGGGAGCCGAGACCCAGTACTTC.

The chain has TRBV4-1 and TRBJ1-1; 7 bases are a match to TRBD1. This CDR3 region has 16 residues. Germline V gives CDR1 MGHRA, CDR2 YSYEKL. Trimming took 0 bases from V and 1 from J; bases not matched to a gene: 5. CDR3 amino acids: CASSQDRGQWNTEAFF. The DNA for the CDR3 is TGCGCCAGCAGCCAAGATAGGGGACAGTGGAACACTGAAGCTTTCTTT.

The chain couples TRBV3-1 (or the pseudogene TRBV3-2) to TRBJ1-3; 9 bases align to TRBD1. CDR3 length: 16 residues. With 0 bases clipped from V and 9 bases from J, the junction kept 9 bases outside the gene matches. Germline V gene lookup returns CDR1 LGHDT and CDR2 YNNKEL (reference sequence). DNA of the CDR3: TGTGCCAGCAGCCAAGACGAGGGACAGGGACCCCCCACCATATATTTT. Its protein is CASSQDEGQGPPTIYF.

This clone was detected only a few times. V usage is TRBV7-3 and J usage is TRBJ1-1, with a weak D call TRBD1 (5 bases). This CDR3 is built from 14 residues. Trimming left V 5 bases short and J 2 bases short, with 12 bases between. Germline CDR1 and CDR2: SGHTA and FQGTGA. In DNA form, the CDR3 reads TGTGCCAGCAGCCCCGGGGGACCAAACACTGAAGCTTTCTTT. Translated, it gives CASSPGGPNTEAFF.

The V and J genes are TRBV28 and TRBJ1-1; D not certain. V lost 2 bases to trimming and J lost 7 bases, with 8 bases between them. Per the germline V gene, CDR1 is MDHEN and CDR2 is SYDVKM. The CDR3 runs 12 residues. DNA of the CDR3: TGTGCCAGCAGTTTACAGGCTCTTGAAGCTTTCTTT. It is translated as CASSLQALEAFF.

Details on this clone: Different DNA sequences within this sample yield the same CDR3. The genes are TRBV11-2 and TRBJ1-5, with 9 positions matching TRBD1. There are 14 residues in the CDR3. The germline gives CDR1 SGHAT, CDR2 FQNNGV. Trimming at V came to 4 bases and at J to 2 bases, leaving 0 bases not matched to a gene. CDR3 residues: CASSWDRGNQPQHF. Here the CDR3 DNA reads TGTGCCAGCAGCTGGGACAGGGGCAATCAGCCCCAGCATTTT.

V and J are TRBV12-5 and TRBJ2-3, with D hard to call. V lost 10 bases, J lost 0 bases, and 8 bases lay in between. CDR1 is LGHNT, CDR2 FRNRAP, per germline. The CDR3 loop spans 12 amino acids. In nucleotides, the CDR3 is TGTGCTACTCGAACTAGCACAGATACGCAGTATTTT. This translates into CATRTSTDTQYF.

This chain connects TRBV24-1 to TRBJ1-5; maybe TRBD1 (6 bases). The CDR3 loop spans 15 amino acids. Deletions cut 3 bases from V and 5 bases from J, with 13 bases between. Germline lookup yields CDR1 KGHDR and CDR2 SFDVKD. CDR3 sequence: CATSDRGRGDQPQHF. CDR3 in DNA: TGTGCCACCAGTGATCGGGGCAGGGGTGATCAGCCCCAGCATTTT.

This chain connects TRBV7-3 to TRBJ2-2; 8 bases fit TRBD2. V shed 4 bases and J 1 base; nucleotides not matched to a gene: 5. This CDR3 has 16 residues. CDR1 and CDR2 from the germline V gene are SGHTA and FQGTGA. CDR3 amino acids: CASSSASGLNTGELFF. CDR3 in DNA: TGTGCCAGCAGCTCCGCTAGCGGGCTGAACACCGGGGAGCTGTTTTTT.

This chain connects TRBV18 to TRBJ2-5, with D maybe TRBD1 (6 bases). V was pared by 6 bases and J by 4 bases, with 12 bases between. The CDR3 totals 13 residues. Germline CDR1 KGHSH, CDR2 LQKENI. CDR3 nucleotides: TGTGCCAGCTCCCGAGGGGGAATAGAGACCCAGTACTTC. Amino acids: CASSRGGIETQYF.

The chain carries TRBV21-1 and TRBJ2-7; the tabulated D call, TRBD1, remains unverified against the DNA. TRBV21-1 is designated a pseudogene. The CDR3 is 16 residues long. CDR3 DNA sequence: TGTGCCAGCAGCAAGTGGAACAGGGACAGCTCCTACGAGCAGTACTTC. Translated: CASSKWNRDSSYEQYF.

The chain links TRBV6-5 to TRBJ2-7; the D gene is possibly TRBD2 (6 bases). V was cut by 7 bases and J by 3 bases, with 13 bases left in between. In germline, CDR1 is MNHEY, CDR2 SVGAGI. CDR3 size: 13 residues. CDR3 sequence: CASIWLGGYEQYF. CDR3 sequence (DNA): TGTGCCAGCATATGGTTGGGGGGCTACGAGCAGTACTTC.

J is TRBJ2-7 and V is TRBV7-8, with D possibly being TRBD2 (6 bases). Germline values: CDR1 SGHVS, CDR2 FQNEAQ. The CDR3 has 17 amino acids. Trimming pared 1 base from V and 2 bases from J, leaving 18 bases between. The DNA for the CDR3 is TGTGCCAGCAGCTTAGGGGGATCCTGGCGGGAAGCCTACGAGCAGTACTTC. Translating gives CASSLGGSWREAYEQYF.

This chain uses TRBV28 with TRBJ2-5, with 9 bases fitting TRBD2. This CDR3 region has 15 residues. V lost 8 bases and J lost 5; bases outside the gene matches: 12. In germline, CDR1 is MDHEN, CDR2 SYDVKM. DNA of the CDR3: TGTGCCAGCCGGTCTTCAGCGGGAGGAGCGGAGACCCAGTACTTC. Translated: CASRSSAGGAETQYF.

The gene calls are TRBV4-3 and TRBJ2-1; 8 bases match TRBD2. The CDR3 sequence is 16 residues long. Trimming removed 0 bases from V and 5 bases from J; junction bases left unmatched: 6. Germline values: CDR1 LGHNA, CDR2 YSLEER. This chain's CDR3 is CASSQDSSGTDNEQFF. In DNA form, the CDR3 reads TGCGCCAGCAGCCAAGATAGTAGCGGGACTGACAATGAGCAGTTCTTC.

The rearrangement links TRBV5-4 to TRBJ1-5; D is undetermined. The CDR3 totals 14 residues. Trimming took off 4 bases at V and 0 bases at J, with 8 bases between the two ends. The germline V gene has CDR1 SGHNT and CDR2 YYREEE (reference sequence). CDR3 in DNA: TGTGCCAGCAGCAGTGCGGGTAGCAATCAGCCCCAGCATTTT. Translated, it gives CASSSAGSNQPQHF.

This clone was seen once. V usage is TRBV24-1 and J usage is TRBJ2-5; TRBD1 matches 11 bases. The CDR3 has 16 residues. Trimming cost V 3 bases and J 4 bases; bases outside gene matches: 6. From germline, CDR1 is KGHDR and CDR2 SFDVKD. This CDR3 is CATSDGTGGVSETQYF. The CDR3 nucleotides read TGTGCCACCAGTGATGGGACAGGGGGAGTATCAGAGACCCAGTACTTC.

This clone was observed a few times. The V call is TRBV2, the J call TRBJ1-1; TRBD1 is a possible D gene (5 bases). V was pared by 8 bases and J by 0 bases, with 13 bases between. The CDR3 has 14 residues. Germline lookup yields CDR1 SNHLY and CDR2 FYNNEI. CDR3 amino acids: CASAGLQVNTEAFF. The CDR3, as DNA: TGTGCCAGCGCAGGGCTTCAGGTGAACACTGAAGCTTTCTTT.

The chain employs TRBV30 and TRBJ2-3; 10 bases match TRBD1. J was trimmed by 5 bases and V by 3 bases; bases with no gene match: 8. Germline CDR1 reads GTSNPN; CDR2 reads SVGIG (reference sequence). The CDR3 totals 15 residues. Here the CDR3 DNA reads TGTGCCTGGAGCGAGGGGACAGGGGTAGTAGATACGCAGTATTTT. Protein sequence: CAWSEGTGVVDTQYF.